Listed here are 5 T cell receptor beta chains from one sample, sequenced in a study of blood T cell repertoires in COVID-19. Using immunoSEQ multiplex PCR, the repertoire was profiled, and TCRdb retains in-frame clones only, with some absent. The table includes 18,000 or so clones, around 85% detected once. Sequencing was carried out using peripheral blood. The receptors come from a man in his forties with active or convalescent COVID-19.

This chain joins TRBV20-1 and TRBJ2-1, with TRBD2 matching 8 bases. The CDR3 runs to 15 residues. In germline, CDR1 is DFQATT, CDR2 SNEGSKA (reference sequence). Trimming at V came to 3 bases and at J to 3 bases, leaving 7 bases not matched to a gene. CDR3 bases: TGCAGTGCTAGTTCCGCGGGGGGCCGCTACAATGAGCAGTTCTTC. It encodes CSASSAGGRYNEQFF.

This chain joins TRBV6-2 or TRBV6-3 and TRBJ1-1; TRBD1 matches 7 bases. Germline loops: CDR1 MNHEY, CDR2 SVGEGT. Losses at the gene ends were 5 bases for V and 0 bases for J; bases not matched to a gene: 6. The CDR3 has 15 residues. For the CDR3, the DNA is TGTGCCAGCAGTGGCCCAGGGGGGATGAACACTGAAGCTTTCTTT. Its translation: CASSGPGGMNTEAFF.

The chain links TRBV11-2 to TRBJ1-6; D gene uncertain. The CDR3 is made up of 15 amino acids. Trimming took off 5 bases at V and 0 bases at J, with 8 bases between the two ends. CDR1 and CDR2 from the germline V gene are SGHAT and FQNNGV. The CDR3 protein is CASSPAVSYNSPLHF. The CDR3 region has the DNA TGTGCCAGCAGCCCAGCGGTCTCCTATAATTCACCCCTCCACTTT.

V gene TRBV11-1 combines with J gene TRBJ2-5, with D perhaps matching TRBD2 (6 bases). Germline CDR1 reads SGHAT; CDR2 reads FQDESV (reference sequence). This CDR3 comprises 14 residues. Trimming cost V 5 bases and J 2 bases, with 12 bases left between them. The CDR3: CASSLVGSQETQYF. The CDR3 bases are TGTGCCAGCAGCCTCGTCGGGAGTCAAGAGACCCAGTACTTC.

This chain uses TRBV2 with TRBJ1-5; maybe TRBD1 (6 bases). This CDR3 comprises 14 residues. V was cut by 1 base and J by 7 bases, with 11 bases left in between. From germline, CDR1 is SNHLY and CDR2 FYNNEI. CDR3 amino acids: CASSEGQGRQPQHF. CDR3 bases: TGTGCCAGCAGTGAAGGCCAGGGGCGGCAGCCCCAGCATTTT.